This TCR beta chain was recorded in a study of blood T cells in healthy people across ages. Comment on this clonotype: Its antigen is undetermined.

A J-beta primer mix and a sample-barcoded 5' primer were used in a second PCR of roughly 6 to 11 cycles. TCRdb reprocessed the 5' RACE reads via MiXCR and lists one record per CDR3 protein. The data contain about 1.7 million distinct CDR3 sequences, approximately 30% of them seen just once; the ten biggest clones take up 7.7%. Notes on the study in general: Older age coincided with a roughly linear decline in TCR beta diversity per million T cells. Estimated diversity that came from one million T cells was considered an underestimate.

The CDR3 totals 16 residues. Germline-derived CDR1 and CDR2 are SQVTM and ANQGSEA. V lost 3 bases to trimming and J lost 0 bases; unmatched junction nucleotides: 9. This clonotype originated in a woman younger than 45 in good health. Material for sequencing was blood. The chain combines TRBV29-1 with TRBJ1-1, with 8 positions matching TRBD1. CDR3 residues: CSVDPRGQRMNTEAFF. DNA for the CDR3: TGCAGCGTTGACCCCAGGGGGCAGAGGATGAACACTGAAGCTTTCTTT.